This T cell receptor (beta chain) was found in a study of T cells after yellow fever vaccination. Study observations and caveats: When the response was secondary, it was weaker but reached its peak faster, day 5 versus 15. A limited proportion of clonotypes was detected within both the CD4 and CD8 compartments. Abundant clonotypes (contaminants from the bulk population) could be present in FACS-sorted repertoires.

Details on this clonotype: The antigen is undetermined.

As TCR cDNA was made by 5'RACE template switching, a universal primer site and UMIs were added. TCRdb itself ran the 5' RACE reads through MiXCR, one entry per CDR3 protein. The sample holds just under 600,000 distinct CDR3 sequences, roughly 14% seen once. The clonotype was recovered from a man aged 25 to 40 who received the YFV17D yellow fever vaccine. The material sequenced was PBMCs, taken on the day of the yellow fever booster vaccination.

CDR3 DNA: TGCGCCAGCAGCCAAGCCCTAGCGGGAGGGTACAATGAGCAGTTCTTC. Its protein product is CASSQALAGGYNEQFF. J is TRBJ2-1 and V is TRBV4-1; 12 nucleotides line up with TRBD2. CDR1 and CDR2 from the germline V gene are MGHRA and YSYEKL. Trimming cost V 1 base and J 4 bases; bases outside gene matches: 2. The CDR3 has 16 residues.